Shown below are 4 T cell receptor beta chains from a single sample sequenced in a study of blood T cell repertoires in COVID-19. Profiled with immunoSEQ multiplex PCR; TCRdb holds only in-frame clones, not every one. Of 30,000 to 45,000 clones in the sample, around 90% were seen once. Sequenced material: peripheral blood. The receptors come from a human donor in a cohort sampled during active COVID-19.

By its share, this clone is medium-sized. The V and J genes are TRBV19 and TRBJ1-5; 12 bases agree with TRBD1. This CDR3 has 17 residues. Trimming took 3 bases from V and 4 from J; bases not matched to a gene: 7. Germline-derived CDR1 and CDR2 are LNHDA and SQIVND (reference sequence). CDR3 in DNA: TGTGCCAGTAGTATCGGGGACAGGGGGCAGGGAAATCAGCCCCAGCATTTT. Translating it yields CASSIGDRGQGNQPQHF.

This clone was seen only a few times. The junction differs from germline at one of its ends, possibly a read error. This sequence joins TRBV5-4 and TRBJ1-3, with D uncertain. This CDR3 is built from 14 residues. CDR1 is SGHNT and CDR2 is YYREEE in the germline V gene (reference sequence). This CDR3 reads CASSLGSSGNTIYF. The DNA for the CDR3 is TGTGCCAGCAGTTTGGGGAGCTCTGGAAACACCATATATTTT.

The chain combines TRBV28 with TRBJ2-1; TRBD1 matches at 11 bases. The V segment lost 5 bases and the J segment 8 bases; nucleotides outside the gene matches: 8. CDR3 length equals 15 residues. In germline, CDR1 is MDHEN, CDR2 SYDVKM. This chain's CDR3 is CASSPGQGAGYEQFF. CDR3 nucleotide sequence: TGTGCCAGCAGTCCAGGACAGGGGGCAGGCTATGAGCAGTTCTTC.

This chain connects TRBV2 to TRBJ1-3; TRBD1 might be the D (6 bases). Germline CDR1 reads SNHLY; CDR2 reads FYNNEI. V gave up 6 bases and J gave up 4 bases, with 16 bases separating them. The CDR3 has 15 amino acids. CDR3 region: CASSAQGLGGNTIYF. CDR3 bases: TGTGCCAGCAGCGCTCAGGGGTTGGGCGGAAACACCATATATTTT.